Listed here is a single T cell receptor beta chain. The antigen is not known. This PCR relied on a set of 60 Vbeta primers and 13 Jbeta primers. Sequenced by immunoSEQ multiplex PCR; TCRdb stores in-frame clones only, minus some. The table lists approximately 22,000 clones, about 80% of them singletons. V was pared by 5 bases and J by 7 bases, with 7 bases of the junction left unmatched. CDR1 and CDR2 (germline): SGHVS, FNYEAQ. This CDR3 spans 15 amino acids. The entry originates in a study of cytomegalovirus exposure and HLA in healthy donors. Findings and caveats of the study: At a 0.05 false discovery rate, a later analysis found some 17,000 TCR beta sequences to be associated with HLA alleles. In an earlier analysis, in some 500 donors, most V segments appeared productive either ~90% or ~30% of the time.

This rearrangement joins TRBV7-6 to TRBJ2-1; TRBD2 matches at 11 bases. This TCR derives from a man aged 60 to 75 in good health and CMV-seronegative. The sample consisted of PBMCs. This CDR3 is CASSALAGVGNEQFF. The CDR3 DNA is TGTGCCAGCAGCGCACTAGCGGGAGTAGGTAATGAGCAGTTCTTC.